This entry concerns a single T cell receptor (beta chain). Antigen specificity is unknown. These data come from a study of T cell responses to AZD1222 COVID-19 vaccine. The CDR3 is made up of 12 amino acids. Germline V CDR1 and CDR2: SGHNT, YYREEE (reference sequence). Trimming took 5 bases from V and 13 from J; bases not matched to a gene: 8. Points from the study as a whole: At baseline, seropositivity was found in only a handful of AZD1222 recipients.

TCRdb's copy holds only in-frame clones and misses some; the assay was immunoSEQ multiplex PCR. The data show about 160,000 clones, about 90% seen once. The origin of this receptor is an adult who received the AZD1222 COVID-19 vaccine. The sample was peripheral blood, taken 28 days after the second AZD1222 dose. The chain has TRBV5-4 and TRBJ2-1; 8 bases fit TRBD2. The CDR3 coding sequence is TGTGCCAGCAGAACTACTAGCGGAAGTCAGTTCTTC. It is translated as CASRTTSGSQFF.